A selection of T cell receptor beta chains follows, all from one sample in a study of T cell repertoires in cytomegalovirus infection. TCRdb reprocessed the reads with MiXCR, giving one entry per CDR3 protein. The sample includes about 460,000 distinct CDR3 sequences, around 11% of them seen just once. The sample comprised PBMCs. All receptors derive from a human donor in good health (CMV status not recorded). Some clones in this sample may be carry-over from other donors' samples. Each CDR3 is given with its conserved first and last residue. The D gene is left open where the match is weak. Clone size is given for some rows only: seen once, a few or many times, or a class if the clone is expanded.

size	V	J	D	CDR3	DNA
-	TRBV24-1	TRBJ1-4	-	CATSDLRPRVLPNEKLFF	TGTGCCACCAGTGACCTTCGTCCCCGAGTTCTTCCTAATGAAAAACTGTTTTTT
few	TRBV7-9	TRBJ2-2	-	CASSSHRGTGELFF	TGTGCCAGCAGCTCCCACCGGGGAACCGGGGAGCTGTTTTTT
many	TRBV7-9	TRBJ2-2	-	CASLFRVAANTGELFF	TGTGCCAGCCTCTTCCGGGTAGCGGCGAACACCGGGGAGCTGTTTTTT
-	TRBV3-1	TRBJ2-5	-	CASSQGSGEETQYF	TGTGCCAGCAGCCAAGGGTCGGGGGAAGAGACCCAGTACTTC
few	TRBV19	TRBJ1-2	TRBD1	CASSSDRVNNYGYTF	TGTGCCAGTAGCTCGGACAGGGTCAATAACTATGGCTACACCTTC
many	TRBV7-2	TRBJ2-7	-	CASSPNGGDYEQYF	TGTGCCAGCAGCCCCAATGGGGGCGACTACGAGCAGTACTTC
-	TRBV3-1	TRBJ2-3	-	CATAGETDTQYF	TGTGCGACCGCAGGGGAAACAGATACGCAGTATTTT
many	TRBV7-3	TRBJ2-4	TRBD2	CASSLGTSGREDIQYF	TGTGCCAGCAGCTTAGGCACTAGCGGGAGAGAGGACATTCAGTACTTC
few	TRBV29-1	TRBJ1-1	-	CSAAWTADTEAFF	TGCAGCGCGGCCTGGACAGCCGATACTGAAGCTTTCTTT
few	TRBV24-1	TRBJ1-1	TRBD1	CATSDPRTGNTEAFF	TGTGCCACCAGTGACCCCAGGACAGGGAACACTGAAGCTTTCTTT
many	TRBV28	TRBJ2-7	TRBD2	CASSPGLAGYNSHEQYF	TGTGCCAGCAGCCCTGGACTAGCGGGATACAACTCCCACGAGCAGTACTTC
many	TRBV6-6	TRBJ1-2	TRBD1	CASRNDRGANYGYTF	TGTGCCAGCAGAAACGACAGGGGGGCTAACTATGGCTACACCTTC
many	TRBV29-1	TRBJ2-1	-	CSVDGVKSGEQFF	TGCAGCGTTGACGGGGTGAAATCAGGCGAGCAGTTCTTC
many	TRBV5-6	TRBJ2-6	-	CASSLGLGANVLTF	TGTGCCAGCAGCTTGGGACTTGGGGCCAACGTCCTGACTTTC
many	TRBV10-3	TRBJ2-4	-	CAISEGPGVLAKNIQYF	TGTGCCATCAGTGAGGGACCCGGGGTGCTAGCCAAAAACATTCAGTACTTC
many	TRBV10-3	TRBJ1-3	-	CAISGPGKERNTIYF	TGTGCCATCAGTGGTCCAGGGAAAGAGCGAAACACCATATATTTT